The rows below give T cell receptor beta chains drawn from one sample of a study of PD-1 blockade in classical Hodgkin lymphoma. Here immunoSEQ multiplex PCR was the method, and the copy in TCRdb shows in-frame clones only, minus some. The sample contains thousands of clones, about 89% of which appear only once. Material: CD4+ T cells from blood, obtained before the fourth cycle of nivolumab. All receptors derive from a human donor with classical Hodgkin lymphoma. Both conserved end residues are part of each CDR3. Fields, in order: V gene, J gene, clone size, D gene, CDR3 DNA, CDR3 protein. A D gene is named only where the DNA matches it firmly. Not every row has a clone size; where given, it reads once, few, many or a size class.

v_call: TRBV29-1
j_call: TRBJ1-4
clone_size: -
d_call: -
cdr3_nt: TGCAGCGTTGCCGCCTCAACTAATGAAAAACTGTTTTTT
cdr3_aa: CSVAASTNEKLFF

v_call: TRBV10-1
j_call: TRBJ2-3
clone_size: -
d_call: TRBD2
cdr3_nt: TGCGCCACCGCCGGACGGGAGGGCTCGGGGGATACGCAGTATTTT
cdr3_aa: CATAGREGSGDTQYF

v_call: TRBV5-4
j_call: TRBJ2-5
clone_size: once
d_call: -
cdr3_nt: TGTGCCAGCAGCTTGGACAGGGATGGGACCCAGTACTTC
cdr3_aa: CASSLDRDGTQYF

v_call: TRBV5-6
j_call: TRBJ1-1
clone_size: -
d_call: -
cdr3_nt: TGTGCCAGCAGCTTGGGATGGGGGGGCCTAAACACTGAAGCTTTCTTT
cdr3_aa: CASSLGWGGLNTEAFF

v_call: TRBV5-1
j_call: TRBJ1-6
clone_size: -
d_call: TRBD1
cdr3_nt: TGCGCCAGCAGCCAGGACAGGGGCTATAATTCACCCCTCCACTTT
cdr3_aa: CASSQDRGYNSPLHF

v_call: TRBV5-6
j_call: TRBJ1-4
clone_size: -
d_call: -
cdr3_nt: TGTGCCAGCAGCTTGGAGGGTGTTGAAAAACTGTTTTTT
cdr3_aa: CASSLEGVEKLFF

v_call: TRBV5-4
j_call: TRBJ2-2
clone_size: -
d_call: -
cdr3_nt: TGTGCCAGCAGCTTGGGAAGGAACACCGGGGAGCTGTTTTTT
cdr3_aa: CASSLGRNTGELFF

v_call: TRBV6-1
j_call: TRBJ2-2
clone_size: few
d_call: -
cdr3_nt: TGTGCCAGCAGTACCATTAGTTCCGGGGAGCTGTTTTTT
cdr3_aa: CASSTISSGELFF

v_call: TRBV14
j_call: TRBJ1-6
clone_size: -
d_call: -
cdr3_nt: TGTGCCAGCAGCCAAGTAGGGGGTTCACCCCTCCACTTT
cdr3_aa: CASSQVGGSPLHF

v_call: TRBV18
j_call: TRBJ2-3
clone_size: once
d_call: TRBD1
cdr3_nt: TGTGCCAGCTCACCCGGACAGGGCACAGATACGCAGTATTTT
cdr3_aa: CASSPGQGTDTQYF

v_call: TRBV9
j_call: TRBJ1-2
clone_size: few
d_call: -
cdr3_nt: TGTGCCAGCAGCGTAAGTGGTACAGTTAGGGATGGCTACACCTTC
cdr3_aa: CASSVSGTVRDGYTF

v_call: TRBV11-2
j_call: TRBJ2-3
clone_size: -
d_call: -
cdr3_nt: TGTGCCAGCAGCTTGAGGGTGGTTACAGATACGCAGTATTTT
cdr3_aa: CASSLRVVTDTQYF

v_call: TRBV25-1
j_call: TRBJ2-5
clone_size: -
d_call: TRBD1
cdr3_nt: TGTGCCAGCAAGGACAGGGTCGGAGAGCAGTACTTC
cdr3_aa: CASKDRVGEQYF